These T cell receptor beta chains were read from a single sample in a study of cytomegalovirus exposure and HLA in healthy donors. Sequencing was performed with immunoSEQ multiplex PCR; in TCRdb, only in-frame clones are kept and a portion is missing. The table has about 38,000 clones, approximately 95% seen once. Sequenced material: PBMCs. Receptors were obtained from a man between 18 and 29 years old in good health and CMV-seronegative. Each CDR3 is given with its conserved first and last residue. A D gene is named only where the DNA matches it firmly. Clone size is shown for a subset of rows, as once, few, many or a class of expanded clone.

TRBJ2-2 | TRBV30 | once | NA | TGTGCCTGGAGTGTATCTTGGGAGCTGTTTTTT | CAWSVSWELFF
TRBJ2-1 | TRBV9 | NA | TRBD1 | TGTGCCAGCAGCCCCCAGACAGGGCGGGTGAATGAGCAGTTCTTC | CASSPQTGRVNEQFF
TRBJ2-7 | TRBV27 | NA | TRBD2 | TGTGCCAGCTGCACTAGCGGGATACCCTACGAGCAGTACTTC | CASCTSGIPYEQYF
TRBJ1-4 | TRBV19 | NA | TRBD1 | TGTGCCAGTTCCCAGTGGGGACAGGCGTCGTCGGCGAATGAAAAACTGTTTTTT | CASSQWGQASSANEKLFF
TRBJ1-2 | TRBV27 | once | TRBD1 | TGTGCCAGCAGTTCGACAGGGGGCGTGAACTATGGCTACACCTTC | CASSSTGGVNYGYTF
TRBJ2-4 | TRBV19 | NA | TRBD2 | TGTGCCAGTAGTATGGGAGGGGCTCGTTCCCAAAACATTCAGTACTTC | CASSMGGARSQNIQYF
TRBJ2-2 | TRBV6-6 | NA | NA | TGTGCCAGCAGATCCCAGGCTCAGTTCACCGGGGAGCTGTTTTTT | CASRSQAQFTGELFF
TRBJ2-1 | TRBV28 | NA | TRBD2 | TGTGCCAGCAGTAATTTTGGGAGGCGGGAGCTCGGGAATGAGCAGTTCTTC | CASSNFGRRELGNEQFF
TRBJ2-2 | TRBV7-9 | NA | NA | TGTGCCAGCAGCTTATATGACACCGGGGAGCTGTTTTTT | CASSLYDTGELFF
TRBJ1-1 | TRBV28 | NA | TRBD1 | TGTGCCAGCAGTTTCGCCACAGGGGTGAACACTGAAGCTTTCTTT | CASSFATGVNTEAFF
TRBJ2-7 | TRBV6-5 | NA | NA | TGTGCCAGCGGAGGGACAGAACCTTCCTACGAGCAGTACTTC | CASGGTEPSYEQYF
TRBJ1-3 | TRBV4-1 | NA | NA | TGCGCCAGCAGCCAAGGACAGTGGATAGGCACCATATATTTT | CASSQGQWIGTIYF
TRBJ2-5 | TRBV6-5 | NA | NA | TGTGCCAGCAGTTACTTTGAAGGGGGAGAGACCCAGTACTTC | CASSYFEGGETQYF
TRBJ2-1 | TRBV7-3 | NA | TRBD1 | TGTGCCAGCGGAGGGACAGGGGTAGGGGAGCAGTTCTTC | CASGGTGVGEQFF
TRBJ2-3 | TRBV19 | NA | TRBD1 | TGTGCCAGTAAACAGGGGTGGGTTGGCACAGATACGCAGTATTTT | CASKQGWVGTDTQYF
TRBJ2-2 | TRBV6-1 | once | NA | TGTGCCAGCAGTGAGGCGGGTTCCGGGGAGCTGTTTTTT | CASSEAGSGELFF
TRBJ2-4 | TRBV7-9 | NA | TRBD1 | TGTGCCAGCAGCCCCCGGGACAGTGAAGCCAAAAACATTCAGTACTTC | CASSPRDSEAKNIQYF
TRBJ1-1 | TRBV7-9 | NA | NA | TGTGCCAGCAGCTTAGATTTCTCTGAAGCTTTCTTT | CASSLDFSEAFF
TRBJ1-1 | TRBV19 | NA | TRBD1 | TGTGCCAGTAGTATGCCGGTCCTGGACAGGGGTACTGAAGCTTTCTTT | CASSMPVLDRGTEAFF
TRBJ2-2 | TRBV6-4 | NA | NA | TGTGCCAGCAGCCCGGGACTCGGGGAGCTGTTTTTT | CASSPGLGELFF
TRBJ2-5 | TRBV2 | NA | NA | TGTGCCAGTACCTCCCCCGCCCGAACCGGGACACCAGGAGAGACCCAGTACTTC | CASTSPARTGTPGETQYF
TRBJ1-6 | TRBV27 | NA | NA | TGTGCCAGCAGTTTATCAGGGGGTAATTCACCCCTCCACTTT | CASSLSGGNSPLHF
TRBJ1-1 | TRBV20-1 | NA | NA | TGCAGTGCTAGAGTCAACGGTGAAGCTTTCTTT | CSARVNGEAFF
TRBJ2-2 | TRBV5-1 | NA | NA | TGCGCCAGCAGCTTGGGGTTAGATGGCGGGGAGCTGTTTTTT | CASSLGLDGGELFF
TRBJ1-3 | TRBV19 | once | NA | TGTGCCAGTAGCTTCCGACAGGAACACTCTGGAAACACCATATATTTT | CASSFRQEHSGNTIYF
TRBJ1-6 | TRBV13 | NA | TRBD1 | TGTGCCAGCAGCTTAGGCCTCAGGGACAGGGCGAGGATTGATAATTCACCCCTCCACTTT | CASSLGLRDRARIDNSPLHF
TRBJ2-1 | TRBV18 | NA | TRBD1 | TGTGCCAGCTCACCGGGACAGGCTGACAATGAGCAGTTCTTC | CASSPGQADNEQFF
TRBJ2-1 | TRBV30 | NA | NA | TGTGCCTGGAGTGGCGAGAGGAATGAGCAGTTCTTC | CAWSGERNEQFF